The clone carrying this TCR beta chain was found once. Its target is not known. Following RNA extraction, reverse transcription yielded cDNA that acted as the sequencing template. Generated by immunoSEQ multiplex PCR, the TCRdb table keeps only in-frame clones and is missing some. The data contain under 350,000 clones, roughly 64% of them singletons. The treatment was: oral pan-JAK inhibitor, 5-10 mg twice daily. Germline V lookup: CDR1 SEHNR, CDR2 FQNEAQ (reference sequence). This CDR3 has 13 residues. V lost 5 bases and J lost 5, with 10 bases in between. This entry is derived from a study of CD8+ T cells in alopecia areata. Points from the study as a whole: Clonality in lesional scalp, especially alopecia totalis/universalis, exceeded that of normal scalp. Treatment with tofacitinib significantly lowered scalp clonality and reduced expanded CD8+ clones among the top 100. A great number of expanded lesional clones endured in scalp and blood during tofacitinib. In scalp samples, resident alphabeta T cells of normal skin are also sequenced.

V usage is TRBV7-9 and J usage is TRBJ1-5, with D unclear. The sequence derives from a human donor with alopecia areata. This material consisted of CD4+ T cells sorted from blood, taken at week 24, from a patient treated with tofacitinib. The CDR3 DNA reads TGTGCCAGCAGCCTTACCGAGGATCAGCCCCAGCATTTT. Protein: CASSLTEDQPQHF.